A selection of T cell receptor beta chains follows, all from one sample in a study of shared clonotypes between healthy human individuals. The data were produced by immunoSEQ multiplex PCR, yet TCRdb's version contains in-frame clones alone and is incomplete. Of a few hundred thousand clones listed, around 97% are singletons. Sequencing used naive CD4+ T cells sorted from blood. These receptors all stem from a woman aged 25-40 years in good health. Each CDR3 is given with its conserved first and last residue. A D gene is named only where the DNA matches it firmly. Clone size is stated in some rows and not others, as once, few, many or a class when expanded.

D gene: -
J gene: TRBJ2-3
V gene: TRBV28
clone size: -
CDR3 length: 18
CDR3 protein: CASSLGRVTTTSTDTQYF
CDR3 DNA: TGTGCCAGCAGTTTAGGGCGGGTAACCACTACTAGCACAGATACGCAGTATTTT

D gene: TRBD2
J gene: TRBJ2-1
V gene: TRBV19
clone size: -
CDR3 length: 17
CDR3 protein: CATLGGGRAGSYNEQFF
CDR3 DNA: TGTGCCACGCTAGGTGGCGGGAGGGCGGGAAGCTACAATGAGCAGTTCTTC

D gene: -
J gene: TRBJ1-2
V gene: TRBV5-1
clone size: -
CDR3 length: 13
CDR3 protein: CASSLKGRGGYTF
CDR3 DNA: TGCGCCAGCAGCTTGAAGGGGCGCGGTGGCTACACCTTC

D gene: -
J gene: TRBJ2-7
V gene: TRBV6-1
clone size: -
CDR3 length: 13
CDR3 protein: CASSIRQVYEQYF
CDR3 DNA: TGTGCCAGCAGTATTAGACAGGTTTACGAGCAGTACTTC

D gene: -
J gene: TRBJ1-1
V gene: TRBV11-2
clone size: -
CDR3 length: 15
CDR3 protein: CASSLAGKLNTEAFF
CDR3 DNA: TGTGCCAGCAGCCTAGCAGGGAAGTTGAACACTGAAGCTTTCTTT

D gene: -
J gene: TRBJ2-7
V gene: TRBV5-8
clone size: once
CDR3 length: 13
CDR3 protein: CASSRTALREQYF
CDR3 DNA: TGTGCCAGCAGCCGGACAGCCTTGAGAGAGCAGTACTTC

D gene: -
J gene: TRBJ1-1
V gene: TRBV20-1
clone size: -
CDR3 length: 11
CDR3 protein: CSASPVTEAFF
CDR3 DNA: TGCAGTGCTAGTCCCGTCACTGAAGCTTTCTTT

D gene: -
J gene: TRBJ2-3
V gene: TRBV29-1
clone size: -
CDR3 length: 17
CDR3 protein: CRVETGNPTLGTDTQYF
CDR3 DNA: TGCAGGGTTGAAACAGGGAACCCCACCTTGGGCACAGATACGCAGTATTTT

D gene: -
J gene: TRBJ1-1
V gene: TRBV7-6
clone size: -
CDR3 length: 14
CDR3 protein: CASSSGQFDTEAFF
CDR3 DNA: TGTGCCAGCAGTTCCGGACAGTTCGACACTGAAGCTTTCTTT

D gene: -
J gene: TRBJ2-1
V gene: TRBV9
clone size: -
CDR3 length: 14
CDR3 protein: CASSATRVTNEQFF
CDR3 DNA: TGTGCCAGCAGCGCTACTAGGGTGACAAATGAGCAGTTCTTC

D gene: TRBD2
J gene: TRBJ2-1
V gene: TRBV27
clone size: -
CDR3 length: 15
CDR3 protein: CASSPRGRGRSEQFF
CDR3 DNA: TGTGCCAGCAGTCCGCGCGGGAGGGGTAGGTCTGAGCAGTTCTTC

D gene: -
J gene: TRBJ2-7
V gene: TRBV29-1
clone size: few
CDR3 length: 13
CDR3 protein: CSVEDGSSYEQYF
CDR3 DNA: TGCAGCGTAGAGGACGGAAGCTCCTACGAGCAGTACTTC

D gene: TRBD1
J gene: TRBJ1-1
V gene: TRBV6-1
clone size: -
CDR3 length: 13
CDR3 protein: CASSLTGDTEAFF
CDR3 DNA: TGTGCCAGCAGTCTTACAGGGGACACTGAAGCTTTCTTT

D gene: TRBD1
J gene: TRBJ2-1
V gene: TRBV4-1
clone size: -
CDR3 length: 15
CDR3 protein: CASSRTGAVSNEQFF
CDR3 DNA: TGCGCCAGCAGCCGAACAGGGGCCGTTTCCAATGAGCAGTTCTTC

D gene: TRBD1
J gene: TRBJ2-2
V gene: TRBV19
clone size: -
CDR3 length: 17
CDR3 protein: CASSSRDRGFDTGELFF
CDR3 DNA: TGTGCCAGTAGTAGCCGGGACAGGGGATTCGACACCGGGGAGCTGTTTTTT

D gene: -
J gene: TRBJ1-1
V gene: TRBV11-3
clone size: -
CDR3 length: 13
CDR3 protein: CASSPRGDTEAFF
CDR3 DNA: TGTGCCAGCAGCCCCCGGGGGGACACTGAAGCTTTCTTT

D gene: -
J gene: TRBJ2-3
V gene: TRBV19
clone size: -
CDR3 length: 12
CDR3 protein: CASRGATDTQYF
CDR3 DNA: TGTGCCAGTAGGGGAGCGACAGATACGCAGTATTTT

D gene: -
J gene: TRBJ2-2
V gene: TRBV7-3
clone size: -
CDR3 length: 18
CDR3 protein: CASSLTPNRDVRTGELFF
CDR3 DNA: TGTGCCAGCAGCTTAACCCCTAACAGGGACGTCCGCACCGGGGAGCTGTTTTTT

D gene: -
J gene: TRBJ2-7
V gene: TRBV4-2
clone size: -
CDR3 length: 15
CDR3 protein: CASSQTASEAYEQYF
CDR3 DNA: TGTGCCAGCAGCCAAACGGCTAGCGAAGCCTACGAGCAGTACTTC

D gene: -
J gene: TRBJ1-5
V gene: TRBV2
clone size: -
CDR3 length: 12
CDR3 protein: CASTAKGQPQHF
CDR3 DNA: TGTGCCAGCACAGCTAAGGGGCAGCCCCAGCATTTT

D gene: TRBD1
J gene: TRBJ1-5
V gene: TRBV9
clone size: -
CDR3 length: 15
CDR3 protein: CASSVGTGDGQPQHF
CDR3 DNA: TGTGCCAGCAGCGTAGGGACAGGGGACGGCCAGCCCCAGCATTTT

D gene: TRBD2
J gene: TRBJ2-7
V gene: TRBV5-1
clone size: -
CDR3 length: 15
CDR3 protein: CASSGGGLAAYEQYF
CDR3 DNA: TGCGCCAGCAGCGGGGGTGGACTAGCGGCCTACGAGCAGTACTTC

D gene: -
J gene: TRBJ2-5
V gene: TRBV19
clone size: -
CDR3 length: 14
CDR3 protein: CASSSWDFQETQYF
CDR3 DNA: TGTGCCAGTAGTAGCTGGGATTTCCAAGAGACCCAGTACTTC

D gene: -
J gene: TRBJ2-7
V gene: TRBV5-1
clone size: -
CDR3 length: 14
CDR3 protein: CASSLTGDSYEQYF
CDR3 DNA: TGCGCCAGCAGCTTGACCGGGGACTCCTACGAGCAGTACTTC

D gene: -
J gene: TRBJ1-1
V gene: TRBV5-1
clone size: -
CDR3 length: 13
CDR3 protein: CASSEHRVTEAFF
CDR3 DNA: TGCGCCAGCAGCGAACACAGGGTAACTGAAGCTTTCTTT

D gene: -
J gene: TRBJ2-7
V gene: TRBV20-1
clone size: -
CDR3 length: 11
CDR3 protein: CSLSDSYEQYF
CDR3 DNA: TGCAGCCTGAGCGACTCCTACGAGCAGTACTTC

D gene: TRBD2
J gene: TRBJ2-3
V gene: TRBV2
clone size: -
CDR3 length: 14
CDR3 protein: CATIRDYIIDTQYF
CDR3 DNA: TGTGCCACAATACGGGACTATATTATAGATACGCAGTATTTT

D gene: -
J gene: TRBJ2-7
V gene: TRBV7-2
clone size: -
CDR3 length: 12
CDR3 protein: CASSQDLLEQYF
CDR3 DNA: TGTGCCAGCAGCCAGGACTTGCTCGAGCAGTACTTC

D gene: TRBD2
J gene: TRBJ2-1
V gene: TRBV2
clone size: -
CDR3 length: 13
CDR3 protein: CATSGLALNEQFF
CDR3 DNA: TGTGCCACTTCGGGACTAGCGTTGAATGAGCAGTTCTTC

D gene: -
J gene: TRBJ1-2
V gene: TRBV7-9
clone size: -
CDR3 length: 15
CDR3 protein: CASSLDGRGVNGYTF
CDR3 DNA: TGTGCCAGCAGCTTAGACGGCAGGGGCGTTAATGGCTACACCTTC

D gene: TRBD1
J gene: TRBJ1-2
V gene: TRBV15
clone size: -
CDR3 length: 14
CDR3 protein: CATSRDHRGYGYTF
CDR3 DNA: TGTGCCACCAGCAGAGATCACAGGGGGTATGGCTACACCTTC

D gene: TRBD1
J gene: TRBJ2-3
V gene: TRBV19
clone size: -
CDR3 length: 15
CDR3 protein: CASSMPGQGTDTQYF
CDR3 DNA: TGTGCCAGTAGTATGCCGGGACAGGGGACAGATACGCAGTATTTT

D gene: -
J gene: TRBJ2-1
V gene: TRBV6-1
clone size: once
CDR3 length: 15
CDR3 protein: CASSELLGRGNEQFF
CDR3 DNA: TGTGCCAGCAGTGAACTATTGGGGCGGGGCAATGAGCAGTTCTTC

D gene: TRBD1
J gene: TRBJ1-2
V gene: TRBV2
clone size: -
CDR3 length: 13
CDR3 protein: CASSEGTGYGYTF
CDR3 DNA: TGTGCCAGCAGTGAAGGGACAGGATATGGCTACACCTTC

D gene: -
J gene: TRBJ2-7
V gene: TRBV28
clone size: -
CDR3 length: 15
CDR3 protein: CASSLYPGTTYEQYF
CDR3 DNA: TGTGCCAGCAGTTTATACCCAGGCACTACCTACGAGCAGTACTTC

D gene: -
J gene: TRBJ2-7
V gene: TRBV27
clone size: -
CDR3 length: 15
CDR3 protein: CASSLSTGAVHEQYF
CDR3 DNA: TGTGCCAGCAGTTTATCAACGGGAGCGGTTCACGAGCAGTACTTC

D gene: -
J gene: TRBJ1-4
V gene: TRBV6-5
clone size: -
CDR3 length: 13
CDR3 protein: CASSYRTGEKLFF
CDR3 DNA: TGTGCCAGCAGTTACAGGACGGGGGAAAAACTGTTTTTT